Below are 15 T cell receptor beta chains sequenced from a single sample in a study of T cell responses to AZD1222 COVID-19 vaccine. Only in-frame clones appear in the TCRdb table, and some are missing; sequencing was by immunoSEQ multiplex PCR. Recorded for this sample: around 150,000 clones. Input material: peripheral blood. These receptors came from an adult in good health.

J is TRBJ2-2 and V is TRBV6-4, with 11 bases lining up with TRBD2. Trimming cost V 3 bases and J 3 bases; bases outside gene matches: 0. This CDR3 region has 15 residues. In germline, CDR1 is MRHNA, CDR2 SNTAGT. CDR3 bases: TGTGCCAGCAGTGAACTAGCGGGGGACACCGGGGAGCTGTTTTTT. It specifies CASSELAGDTGELFF.

The V gene is TRBV12-5, the J gene TRBJ1-6, with D perhaps TRBD1 (5 bases). V lost 7 bases to trimming and J lost 9 bases, with 25 bases between them. Germline CDR1 is LGHNT and CDR2 is FRNRAP. CDR3 length equals 17 residues. Here the CDR3 reads CASAPTYTGTQISPLHF. CDR3 nucleotide sequence: TGTGCTAGTGCCCCCACTTATACCGGGACCCAAATTTCACCCCTCCACTTT.

The V call is TRBV30, the J call TRBJ1-6; 7 bases match TRBD1. This CDR3 is 14 amino acids long. Germline lookup yields CDR1 GTSNPN and CDR2 SVGIG (reference sequence). V shed 1 base, J shed 9 bases, and the junction held 6 bases outside the gene matches. Written as DNA, the CDR3 is TGTGCCTGGAGTGGACAGGGTATGGGTTCACCCCTCCACTTT. It translates to CAWSGQGMGSPLHF.

The chain has TRBV5-1 and TRBJ2-1; TRBD1 is a possible D gene (5 bases). V dropped 4 bases and J dropped 2 bases, with 16 bases sitting between them. CDR1 and CDR2 (germline): SGHRS, YFSETQ. This CDR3 has 16 residues. The CDR3 here is CASSLLTGPTYNEQFF. The CDR3 DNA reads TGCGCCAGCAGCCTTCTAACAGGACCTACCTACAATGAGCAGTTCTTC.

The chain joins TRBV5-1 to TRBJ1-1; D is perhaps TRBD1 (5 bases). V was shortened by 3 bases and J by 7 bases, with 10 bases between the two germline ends. Germline assignment: CDR1 SGHRS and CDR2 YFSETQ. The CDR3 length is 12 residues. CDR3 sequence: CASSSGLNEAFF. The CDR3 region has the DNA TGCGCCAGCAGCTCGGGACTGAATGAAGCTTTCTTT.

The chain links TRBV3-1 (or the pseudogene TRBV3-2) to TRBJ2-2, with D perhaps matching TRBD1 (6 bases). Trimming removed 3 bases from V and 6 bases from J, with 8 bases in between. This CDR3 spans 13 amino acids. Germline values: CDR1 LGHDT, CDR2 YNNKEL (reference sequence). The CDR3 loop reads CASSHQGPGELFF. The DNA of the CDR3 is TGTGCCAGCAGCCACCAGGGGCCCGGGGAGCTGTTTTTT.

This chain uses TRBV5-1 with TRBJ2-1; D call uncertain. Germline V CDR1 and CDR2: SGHRS, YFSETQ. V lost 5 bases and J 5 bases, leaving 17 bases between the germline ends. CDR3 length: 15 amino acids. The CDR3 is CASSFLDSLNNEQFF. CDR3 DNA sequence: TGCGCCAGCAGTTTTCTAGACTCCCTGAACAATGAGCAGTTCTTC.

The chain recombines TRBV7-2 with TRBJ1-2, with TRBD1 matching over 10 bases. CDR1 and CDR2 (germline): SGHTA, FQGNSA. V was pared by 1 base and J by 1 base, with 9 bases of the junction left unmatched. CDR3 length: 18 residues. The CDR3 DNA reads as TGTGCCAGCAGCTTAGTTTTCGGCGGGACAGGGGATAACTATGGCTACACCTTC. It translates to CASSLVFGGTGDNYGYTF.

The V gene is TRBV10-3, the J gene TRBJ2-2, with D tentatively TRBD2 (5 bases). There are 12 residues in the CDR3. CDR1 and CDR2 (germline): ENHRY, SYGVKD. V dropped 8 bases and J dropped 4 bases, with 8 bases sitting between them. The CDR3 here is CAIGEITGELFF. In DNA form, the CDR3 reads TGTGCCATCGGGGAGATCACCGGGGAGCTGTTTTTT.

This chain links TRBV19 with TRBJ1-4; TRBD1 aligns across 7 bases. CDR1 LNHDA and CDR2 SQIVND come from the germline V gene (reference sequence). CDR3 length: 16 amino acids. V shed 5 bases and J 8 bases; nucleotides not matched to a gene: 14. CDR3 sequence: CASSFRQGALGEKLFF. CDR3 in DNA: TGTGCCAGTAGTTTCCGACAGGGAGCGTTGGGCGAAAAACTGTTTTTT.

This chain uses TRBV6-5 with TRBJ1-2; D is perhaps TRBD1 (5 bases). This CDR3 has 12 amino acids. With 9 bases removed from V and 8 bases from J, the gap between germline ends came to 16 bases. CDR1 and CDR2 (germline): MNHEY, SVGAGI. The CDR3 spells CASVGGLGGYTF. CDR3 bases: TGTGCCAGTGTCGGGGGTTTAGGAGGCTACACCTTC.

The chain carries TRBV5-1 and TRBJ1-1, with D possibly being TRBD1 (5 bases). CDR1 is SGHRS and CDR2 is YFSETQ in the germline V gene. This CDR3 is 14 amino acids long. V lost 5 bases, J lost 1 base, and 12 bases lay in between. The CDR3 region has the DNA TGCGCCAGCAGAGGGGATTTCTGGAACACTGAAGCTTTCTTT. Its translation: CASRGDFWNTEAFF.

V gene TRBV7-2 combines with J gene TRBJ1-1; 9 bases line up with TRBD1. Germline V gene data show CDR1 as SGHTA and CDR2 as FQGNSA. V lost 1 base to trimming and J lost 5 bases; unmatched junction nucleotides: 5. CDR3 length: 15 amino acids. CDR3 in amino acids: CASSLGGQGGTEAFF. Here the CDR3 DNA reads TGTGCCAGCAGCTTAGGGGGACAGGGTGGGACTGAAGCTTTCTTT.

CDR3 residues: CATSDWPGQGSHEQYF. Here the CDR3 DNA reads TGTGCCACCAGTGATTGGCCAGGACAGGGATCTCACGAGCAGTACTTC. J is TRBJ2-7 and V is TRBV24-1; TRBD1 matches at 8 bases. The CDR3 spans 16 residues. J gave up 5 bases and V 2 bases, and 10 bases lay outside the gene matches. Per germline, CDR1 KGHDR and CDR2 SFDVKD.

The V call is TRBV24-1, the J call TRBJ1-1; D gene ambiguous. The CDR3 is 12 amino acids. The V end was cut by 2 bases, the J end by 5 bases, with 5 bases between. Germline V CDR1 and CDR2: KGHDR, SFDVKD. CDR3 in DNA: TGTGCCACCAGTGATTATGGGACTGAAGCTTTCTTT. It specifies CATSDYGTEAFF.